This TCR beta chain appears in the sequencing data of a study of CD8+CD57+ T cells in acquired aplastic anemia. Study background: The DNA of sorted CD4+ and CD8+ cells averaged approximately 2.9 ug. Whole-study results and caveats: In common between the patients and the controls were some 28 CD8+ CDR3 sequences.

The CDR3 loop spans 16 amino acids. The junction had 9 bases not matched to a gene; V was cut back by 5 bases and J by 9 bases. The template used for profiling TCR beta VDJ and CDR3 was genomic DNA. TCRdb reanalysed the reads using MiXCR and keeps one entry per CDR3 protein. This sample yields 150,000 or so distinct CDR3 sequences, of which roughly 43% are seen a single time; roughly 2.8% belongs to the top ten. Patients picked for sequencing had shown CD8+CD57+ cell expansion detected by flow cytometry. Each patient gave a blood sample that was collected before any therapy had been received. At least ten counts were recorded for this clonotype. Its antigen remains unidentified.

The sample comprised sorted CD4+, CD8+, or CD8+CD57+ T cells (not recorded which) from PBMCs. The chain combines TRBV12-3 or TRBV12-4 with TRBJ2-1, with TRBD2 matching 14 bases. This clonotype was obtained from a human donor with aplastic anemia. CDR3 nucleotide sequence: TGTGCCAGCAGTCGCCAATCGGGACTAGCGGGAGTTGAGCAGTTCTTC. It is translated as CASSRQSGLAGVEQFF.